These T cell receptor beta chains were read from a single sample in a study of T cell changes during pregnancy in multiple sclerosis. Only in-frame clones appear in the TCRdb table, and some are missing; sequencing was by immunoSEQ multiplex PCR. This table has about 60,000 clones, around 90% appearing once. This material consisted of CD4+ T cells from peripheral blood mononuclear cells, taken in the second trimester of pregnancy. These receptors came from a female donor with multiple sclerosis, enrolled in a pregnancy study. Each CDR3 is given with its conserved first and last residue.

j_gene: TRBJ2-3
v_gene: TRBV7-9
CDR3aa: CASSAGTGTDTQYF

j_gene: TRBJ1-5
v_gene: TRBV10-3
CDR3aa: CAISTTGSVAQPQHF

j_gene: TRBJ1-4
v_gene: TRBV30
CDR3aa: CAWSARTAGMLFF

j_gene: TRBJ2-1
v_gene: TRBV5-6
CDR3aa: CASSGGLAGTRRFSEQFF

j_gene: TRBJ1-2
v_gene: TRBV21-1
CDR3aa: CASSPRWRTAPQGYTF

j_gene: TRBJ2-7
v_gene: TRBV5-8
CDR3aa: CASTSGQSYEQYF

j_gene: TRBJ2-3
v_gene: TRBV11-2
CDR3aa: CASSLDPYPQVGSTDTQYF

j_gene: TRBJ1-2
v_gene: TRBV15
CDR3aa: CATSTDFYGYTF

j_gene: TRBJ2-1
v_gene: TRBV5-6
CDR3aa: CASSLEPLASYNEQFF

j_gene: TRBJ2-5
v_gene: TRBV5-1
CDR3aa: CASRPMLGTGEETQYF

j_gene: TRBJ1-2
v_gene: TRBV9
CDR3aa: CASSTRGTGRTWRGYTF

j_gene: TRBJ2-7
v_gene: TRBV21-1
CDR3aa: CASSDAGTGNGYEQYF

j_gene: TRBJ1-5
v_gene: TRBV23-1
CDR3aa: CASSLSVPNGNQPQHF

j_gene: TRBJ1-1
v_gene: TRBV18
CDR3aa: CASSLTERTEAFF

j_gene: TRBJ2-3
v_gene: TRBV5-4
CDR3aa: CASSLGLAGVADTQYF

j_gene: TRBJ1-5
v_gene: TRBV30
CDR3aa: CAWSEGGNQPQHF

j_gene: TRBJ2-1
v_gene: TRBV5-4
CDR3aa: CASSLVRGQGQFF